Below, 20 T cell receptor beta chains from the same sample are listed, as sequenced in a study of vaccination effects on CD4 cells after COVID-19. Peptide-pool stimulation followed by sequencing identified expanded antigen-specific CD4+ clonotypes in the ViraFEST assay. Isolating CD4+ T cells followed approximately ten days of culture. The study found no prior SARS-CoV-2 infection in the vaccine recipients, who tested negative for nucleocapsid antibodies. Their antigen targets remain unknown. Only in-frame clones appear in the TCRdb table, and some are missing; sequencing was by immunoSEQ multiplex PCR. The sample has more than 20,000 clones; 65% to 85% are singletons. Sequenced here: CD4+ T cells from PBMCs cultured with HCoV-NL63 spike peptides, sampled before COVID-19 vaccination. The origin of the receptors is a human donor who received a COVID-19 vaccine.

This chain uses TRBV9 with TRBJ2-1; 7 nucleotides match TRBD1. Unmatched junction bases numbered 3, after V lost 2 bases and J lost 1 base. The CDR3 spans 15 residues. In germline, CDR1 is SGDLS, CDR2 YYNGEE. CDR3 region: CASSVGTVSYNEQFF. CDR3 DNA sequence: TGTGCCAGCAGCGTCGGGACAGTTTCCTACAATGAGCAGTTCTTC. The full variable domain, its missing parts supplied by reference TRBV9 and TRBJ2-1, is DSGVTQTPKHLITATGQRVTLRCSPRSGDLSVYWYQQSLDQGLQFLIQYYNGEERAKGNILERFSAQQFPDLHSELNLSSLELGDSALYFCASSVGTVSYNEQFFGPGTRLTVL.

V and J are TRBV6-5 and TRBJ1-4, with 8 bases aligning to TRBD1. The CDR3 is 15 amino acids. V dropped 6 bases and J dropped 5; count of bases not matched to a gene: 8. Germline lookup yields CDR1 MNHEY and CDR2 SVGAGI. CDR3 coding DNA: TGTGCCAGCAGGGATTACAGGGGGGTAAATGAAAAACTGTTTTTT. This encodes CASRDYRGVNEKLFF.

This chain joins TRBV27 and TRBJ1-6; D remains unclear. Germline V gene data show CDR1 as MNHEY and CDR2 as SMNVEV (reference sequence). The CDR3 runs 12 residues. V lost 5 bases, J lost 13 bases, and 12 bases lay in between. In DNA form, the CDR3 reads TGTGCCAGCAGTAAGACTCTTTTCCCCCTCCACTTT. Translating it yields CASSKTLFPLHF.

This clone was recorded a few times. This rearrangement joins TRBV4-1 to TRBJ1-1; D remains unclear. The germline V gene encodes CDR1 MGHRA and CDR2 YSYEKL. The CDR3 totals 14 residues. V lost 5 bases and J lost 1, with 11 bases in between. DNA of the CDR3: TGCGCCAGCAGCGGTAGAACGGAGAACACTGAAGCTTTCTTT. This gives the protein CASSGRTENTEAFF.

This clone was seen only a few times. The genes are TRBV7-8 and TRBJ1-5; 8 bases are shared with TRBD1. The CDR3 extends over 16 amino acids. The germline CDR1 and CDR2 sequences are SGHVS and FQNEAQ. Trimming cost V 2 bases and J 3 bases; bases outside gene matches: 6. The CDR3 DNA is TGTGCCAGCAGCTTAATCGACAGGGGAAACAATCAGCCCCAGCATTTT. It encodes CASSLIDRGNNQPQHF.

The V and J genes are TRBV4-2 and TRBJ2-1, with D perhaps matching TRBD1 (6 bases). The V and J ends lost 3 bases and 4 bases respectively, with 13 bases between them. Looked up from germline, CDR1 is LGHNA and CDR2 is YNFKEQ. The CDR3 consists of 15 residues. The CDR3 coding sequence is TGTGCCAGCAGCCAGCCGGGACACTCATACAATGAGCAGTTCTTC. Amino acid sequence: CASSQPGHSYNEQFF.

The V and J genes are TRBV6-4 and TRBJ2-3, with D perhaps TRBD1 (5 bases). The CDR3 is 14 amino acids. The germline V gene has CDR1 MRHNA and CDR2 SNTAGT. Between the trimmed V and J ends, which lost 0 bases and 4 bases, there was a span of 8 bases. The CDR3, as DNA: TGTGCCAGCAGTGACTCCGCAGGGCCAGATACGCAGTATTTT. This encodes CASSDSAGPDTQYF.

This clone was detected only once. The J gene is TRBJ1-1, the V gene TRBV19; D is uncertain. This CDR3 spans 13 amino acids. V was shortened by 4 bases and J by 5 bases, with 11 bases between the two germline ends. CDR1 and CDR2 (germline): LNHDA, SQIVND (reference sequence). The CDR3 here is CASSSRPGTEAFF. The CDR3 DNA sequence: TGTGCCAGTAGTAGTCGGCCGGGGACTGAAGCTTTCTTT.

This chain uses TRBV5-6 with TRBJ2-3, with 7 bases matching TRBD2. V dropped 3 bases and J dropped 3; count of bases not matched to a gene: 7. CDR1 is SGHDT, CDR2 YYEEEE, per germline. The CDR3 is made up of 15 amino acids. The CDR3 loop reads CASSWGGRVTDTQYF. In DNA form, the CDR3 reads TGTGCCAGCAGCTGGGGCGGGAGAGTGACAGATACGCAGTATTTT.

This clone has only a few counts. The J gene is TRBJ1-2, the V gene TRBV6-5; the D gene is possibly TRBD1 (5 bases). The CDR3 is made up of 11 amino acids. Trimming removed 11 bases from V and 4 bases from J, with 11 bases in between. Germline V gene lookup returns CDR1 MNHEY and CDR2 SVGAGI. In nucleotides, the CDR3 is TGTGCCGCCGGGACTGGCTATGGCTACACCTTC. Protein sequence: CAAGTGYGYTF.

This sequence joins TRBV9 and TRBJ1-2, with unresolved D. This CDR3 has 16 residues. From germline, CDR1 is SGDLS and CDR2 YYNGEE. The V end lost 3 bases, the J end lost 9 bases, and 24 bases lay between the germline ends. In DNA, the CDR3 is TGTGCCAGCAGCGCGGGGTCTGGAGGTACCCTTAATCGCTACACCTTC. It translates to CASSAGSGGTLNRYTF.

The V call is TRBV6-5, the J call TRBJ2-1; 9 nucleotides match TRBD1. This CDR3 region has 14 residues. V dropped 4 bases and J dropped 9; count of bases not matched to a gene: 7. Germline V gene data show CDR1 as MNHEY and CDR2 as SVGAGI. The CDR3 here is CASSLQGALGEQFF. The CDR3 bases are TGTGCCAGCAGTTTACAGGGGGCGCTGGGTGAGCAGTTCTTC.

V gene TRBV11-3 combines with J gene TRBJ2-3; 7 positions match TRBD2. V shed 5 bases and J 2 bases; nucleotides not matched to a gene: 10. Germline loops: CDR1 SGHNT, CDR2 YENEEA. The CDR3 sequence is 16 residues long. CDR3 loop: CASSPTGRGFTDTQYF. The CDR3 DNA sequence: TGTGCCAGCAGCCCTACGGGGCGGGGGTTCACAGATACGCAGTATTTT.

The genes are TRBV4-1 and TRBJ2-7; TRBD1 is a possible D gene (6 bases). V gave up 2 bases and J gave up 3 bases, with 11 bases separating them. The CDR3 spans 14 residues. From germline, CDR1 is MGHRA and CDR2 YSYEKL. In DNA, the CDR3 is TGCGCCAGCAGCCAACACAGGGTTGGCTACGAGCAGTACTTC. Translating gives CASSQHRVGYEQYF.

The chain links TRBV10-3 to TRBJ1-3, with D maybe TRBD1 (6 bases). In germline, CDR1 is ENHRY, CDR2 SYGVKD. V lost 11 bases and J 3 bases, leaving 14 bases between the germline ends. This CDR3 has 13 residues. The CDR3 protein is CAHAGANGNTIYF. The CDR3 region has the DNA TGTGCCCATGCGGGGGCCAATGGAAACACCATATATTTT.

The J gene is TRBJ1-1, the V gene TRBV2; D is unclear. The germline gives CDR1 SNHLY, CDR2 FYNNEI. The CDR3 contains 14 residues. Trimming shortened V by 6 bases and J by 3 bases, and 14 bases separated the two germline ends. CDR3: CASSLDRLHTEAFF. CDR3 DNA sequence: TGTGCCAGCAGCTTGGACCGACTACACACTGAAGCTTTCTTT. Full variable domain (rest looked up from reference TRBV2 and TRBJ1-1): EPEVTQTPSHQVTQMGQEVILRCVPISNHLYFYWYRQILGQKVEFLVSFYNNEISEKSEIFDDQFSVERPDGSNFTLKIRSTKLEDSAMYFCASSLDRLHTEAFFGQGTRLTVV.

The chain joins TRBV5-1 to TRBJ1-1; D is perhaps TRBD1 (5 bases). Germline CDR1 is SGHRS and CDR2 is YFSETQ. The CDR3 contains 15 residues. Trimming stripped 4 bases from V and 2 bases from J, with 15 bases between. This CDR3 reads CASSLSQRGNTEAFF. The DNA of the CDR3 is TGCGCCAGCAGCCTATCCCAAAGGGGAAACACTGAAGCTTTCTTT.

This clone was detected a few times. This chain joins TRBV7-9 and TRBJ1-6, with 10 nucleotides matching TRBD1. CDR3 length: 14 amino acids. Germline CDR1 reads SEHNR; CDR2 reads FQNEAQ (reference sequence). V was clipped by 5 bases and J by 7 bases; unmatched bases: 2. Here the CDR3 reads CASSQGQGNSPLHF. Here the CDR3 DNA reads TGTGCCAGCAGCCAGGGACAGGGGAATTCACCCCTCCACTTT.

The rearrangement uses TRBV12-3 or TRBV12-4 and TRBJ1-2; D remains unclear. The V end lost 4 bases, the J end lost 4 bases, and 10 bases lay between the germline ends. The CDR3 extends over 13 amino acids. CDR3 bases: TGTGCCAGCAGTTCCAGCAACGTCTATGGCTACACCTTC. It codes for CASSSSNVYGYTF.

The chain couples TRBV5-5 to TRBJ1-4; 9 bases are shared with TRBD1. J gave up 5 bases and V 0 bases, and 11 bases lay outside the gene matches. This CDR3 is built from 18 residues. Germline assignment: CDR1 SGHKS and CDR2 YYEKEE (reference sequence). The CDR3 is CASSLVLTGGLANEKLFF. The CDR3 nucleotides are TGTGCCAGCAGCTTGGTTTTAACAGGGGGCCTAGCGAATGAAAAACTGTTTTTT.